These T cell receptor beta chains were read from a single sample in a study of blood T cell repertoires in COVID-19. TCRdb's table, derived via immunoSEQ multiplex PCR, lists solely in-frame clones and lacks some. The sample contains 200,000 to 250,000 clones, roughly 80% of which appear only once. Sequenced input: peripheral blood. These receptors all come from a woman between 65 and 79 years old with active or convalescent COVID-19. Both conserved end residues are part of each CDR3. A D gene is named only where the DNA matches it firmly. Clone sizes are given selectively: once, few, many, or a class where the clone is expanded.

j_call | v_call | clone_size | d_call | cdr3_nt | cdr3_aa
TRBJ2-7 | TRBV24-1 | NA | TRBD1 | TGTGCCACCAGTGATTCGGTGCGTTCCGGGACAGGGAACGAGCAGTACTTC | CATSDSVRSGTGNEQYF
TRBJ1-3 | TRBV21-1 | NA | NA | TGTGCCAGCAGCAAAGGGACAGGGTCTGGAAACACCATATATTTT | CASSKGTGSGNTIYF
TRBJ1-4 | TRBV28 | NA | NA | TGTGCCAGCAGAGAGGGAACGGAGGCAACTAATGAAAAACTGTTTTTT | CASREGTEATNEKLFF
TRBJ2-1 | TRBV6-1 | NA | TRBD2 | TGTGCCAGCAGGGAAGGACTAGCGGGGACCAATGAGCAGTTCTTC | CASREGLAGTNEQFF
TRBJ2-1 | TRBV28 | NA | NA | TGTGCCAGCAGAAGAGTATGGAGGAGCAATGAGCAGTTCTTC | CASRRVWRSNEQFF
TRBJ2-5 | TRBV28 | NA | TRBD2 | TGTGCCAGCGTACTAGCGGGGGCTTCGGCGACGGAGACCCAGTACTTC | CASVLAGASATETQYF
TRBJ1-3 | TRBV7-5 | NA | NA | TGTGTCAGAAGCCCCCCCAGGGCTGGAAACACCATATATTTT | CVRSPPRAGNTIYF
TRBJ2-3 | TRBV5-4 | NA | TRBD1 | TGTGCCAGCAGCCAAAGACAGGGGGCGTCAGATACGCAGTATTTT | CASSQRQGASDTQYF
TRBJ1-5 | TRBV6-4 | NA | NA | TGTGCCAGCAGTGGAGGGCTCAATCAGCCCCAGCATTTT | CASSGGLNQPQHF
TRBJ2-7 | TRBV6-5 | once | TRBD1 | TGTGCCAGCGGGCCGACAGGGGCGTACGAGCAGTACTTC | CASGPTGAYEQYF
TRBJ2-1 | TRBV11-2 | NA | NA | TGTGCCAGCAGCTTAGTTCGTTCCGGTGAGCAGTTCTTC | CASSLVRSGEQFF
TRBJ1-5 | TRBV6-5 | NA | NA | TGTGCCAGCACTACAGAGGCGGGGGCTCAGCCCCAGCATTTT | CASTTEAGAQPQHF
TRBJ2-2 | TRBV2 | NA | TRBD2 | TGTGCCAGCAGCTACCGTGGGGGGGACACCGGGGAGCTGTTTTTT | CASSYRGGDTGELFF
TRBJ1-2 | TRBV10-1 | NA | TRBD1 | TGCGCCAGCAGTTCAGACAGGGAAGGGGGCGGCTACACCTTC | CASSSDREGGGYTF
TRBJ1-6 | TRBV5-6 | NA | NA | TGTGCCAGCAGGTTGAAACAGAATAATTCACCCCTCCACTTT | CASRLKQNNSPLHF
TRBJ1-1 | TRBV4-1 | NA | NA | TGCGCCAGCAGCCAATTCCGAAGGGGGACTGAAGCTTTCTTT | CASSQFRRGTEAFF
TRBJ2-7 | TRBV18 | NA | TRBD2 | TGTGCCAGCTCACCGGGACTAGCGGACTACGAGCAGTACTTC | CASSPGLADYEQYF
TRBJ2-7 | TRBV3-1/TRBV3-2 | NA | TRBD2 | TGTGCCAGCAGCCTCCGACTAGCGGGTACCTACGAGCAGTACTTC | CASSLRLAGTYEQYF
TRBJ1-1 | TRBV6-5 | once | NA | TGTGCCAGCAACTACAGGCCCGCTTTCTTT | CASNYRPAFF
TRBJ2-5 | TRBV5-6 | NA | NA | TGTGCCAGCAGCTATCGCAGGCAGTCCCAAGAGACCCAGTACTTC | CASSYRRQSQETQYF
TRBJ1-2 | TRBV24-1 | NA | TRBD1 | TGTGCCACCAGTGCCTACCCGACAGGGATGGATGGCTACACCTTC | CATSAYPTGMDGYTF
TRBJ1-6 | TRBV3-1/TRBV3-2 | NA | NA | TGTGCCAGCAGCCCTTACACCAATAATTCACCCCTCCACTTT | CASSPYTNNSPLHF
TRBJ2-2 | TRBV5-4 | NA | NA | TGTGCCAGCAGCTTGCCACAGGGGAACACCGGGGAGCTGTTTTTT | CASSLPQGNTGELFF
TRBJ2-1 | TRBV5-1 | NA | TRBD2 | TGCGCCAGCAGCTTGGAGACTAGCGGGAGCCCGGCTCATGAGCAGTTCTTC | CASSLETSGSPAHEQFF
TRBJ2-5 | TRBV7-9 | NA | NA | TGTGCCAGCAGCCCCGATGGGGGGTCCGGGTACTTC | CASSPDGGSGYF
TRBJ1-6 | TRBV12-3/TRBV12-4 | NA | NA | TGTGCCAGCAGCCTTGCCAGGCAGCCCCTCCACTTT | CASSLARQPLHF
TRBJ2-1 | TRBV28 | NA | TRBD1 | TGTGCCAGCAGGACAGGGGGCTCCTACAATGAGCAGTTCTTC | CASRTGGSYNEQFF
TRBJ1-5 | TRBV10-3 | NA | NA | TGTGCCATCAGTGGAGGTTTTTCGAGCAATCAGCCCCAGCATTTT | CAISGGFSSNQPQHF
TRBJ1-2 | TRBV4-1 | few | TRBD1 | TGCGCCAGCAGCCAATGGGGGGACAGGGGAGCCGGCTACACCTTC | CASSQWGDRGAGYTF
TRBJ2-7 | TRBV7-8 | NA | TRBD1 | TGTGCCAGCAGCTTCCAGGGACAGGGTTATGGCGAGCAGTACTTC | CASSFQGQGYGEQYF
TRBJ1-5 | TRBV6-2/TRBV6-3 | NA | TRBD1 | TGTGCCAGCAGTTTGACAGGGGGGGATAGCAATCAGCCCCAGCATTTT | CASSLTGGDSNQPQHF
TRBJ1-1 | TRBV5-4 | NA | NA | TGTGCCAGCAGCTTGGCCACATACACTGAAGCTTTCTTT | CASSLATYTEAFF
TRBJ1-4 | TRBV6-5 | NA | TRBD1 | TGTGCCAGCAGCCTGGGACAGGCTAATGAAAAACTGTTTTTT | CASSLGQANEKLFF
TRBJ2-2 | TRBV19 | NA | TRBD1 | TGTGCCAGTAGTAAACACAGGGACAGGGGACCGGAGCTGTTTTTT | CASSKHRDRGPELFF
TRBJ1-2 | TRBV6-1 | once | NA | TGTGCCAGCAGTGAATACAGGGACTATGGCTACACCTTC | CASSEYRDYGYTF
TRBJ2-5 | TRBV3-1/TRBV3-2 | NA | NA | TGTGCCAGCAGCCAAGCTTTACGGAGGGCGTCTGATCAAGAGACCCAGTACTTC | CASSQALRRASDQETQYF
TRBJ2-1 | TRBV5-4 | NA | TRBD2 | TGTGCCAGCAGTGAGTGGGCTAGCGGGAGTTATGAGCAGTTCTTC | CASSEWASGSYEQFF
TRBJ2-3 | TRBV9 | NA | NA | TGTGCCAGCAGCGCTGGCCCTACGCGGGGCACAGATACGCAGTATTTT | CASSAGPTRGTDTQYF
TRBJ1-2 | TRBV5-1 | NA | TRBD1 | TGCGCCAGCAGCTCAGGGACAGGGAGTGGTGGCTACACCTTC | CASSSGTGSGGYTF
TRBJ1-4 | TRBV6-5 | NA | TRBD1 | TGTGCCAGCAGCCTGACAGGGTCTAATGAAAAACTGTTTTTT | CASSLTGSNEKLFF
TRBJ1-2 | TRBV19 | once | TRBD1 | TGTGCCAGTGGGGACAGGGGCGATGGCTACACCTTC | CASGDRGDGYTF
TRBJ1-3 | TRBV12-3/TRBV12-4 | NA | NA | TGTGCCAGCAGTTTAAACAGTGGAAACACCATATATTTT | CASSLNSGNTIYF
TRBJ1-1 | TRBV27 | NA | TRBD1 | TGTGCCAGCAGTACCTGGACAGGGGGAAACACTGAAGCTTTCTTT | CASSTWTGGNTEAFF
TRBJ1-5 | TRBV19 | NA | TRBD1 | TGTGCCAGTAGCGAGACAGGGGTAAATCAGCCCCAGCATTTT | CASSETGVNQPQHF
TRBJ2-7 | TRBV6-1 | NA | NA | TGTGCCAGCAGTGACGGGACCTACGAGCAGTACTTC | CASSDGTYEQYF
TRBJ2-7 | TRBV11-3 | many | NA | TGTGCCAGCAGCTTAAACCGGGACAAGGACTACGAGCAGTACTTC | CASSLNRDKDYEQYF
TRBJ2-7 | TRBV5-1 | NA | NA | TGCGCCAGCAGCTTATCAGGGTTCTACGAGCAGTACTTC | CASSLSGFYEQYF
TRBJ2-2 | TRBV11-2 | once | NA | TGTGCCAGCAGCTTAGCCCGAACGACTAGTTTGGGCGGGGAGCTGTTTTTT | CASSLARTTSLGGELFF